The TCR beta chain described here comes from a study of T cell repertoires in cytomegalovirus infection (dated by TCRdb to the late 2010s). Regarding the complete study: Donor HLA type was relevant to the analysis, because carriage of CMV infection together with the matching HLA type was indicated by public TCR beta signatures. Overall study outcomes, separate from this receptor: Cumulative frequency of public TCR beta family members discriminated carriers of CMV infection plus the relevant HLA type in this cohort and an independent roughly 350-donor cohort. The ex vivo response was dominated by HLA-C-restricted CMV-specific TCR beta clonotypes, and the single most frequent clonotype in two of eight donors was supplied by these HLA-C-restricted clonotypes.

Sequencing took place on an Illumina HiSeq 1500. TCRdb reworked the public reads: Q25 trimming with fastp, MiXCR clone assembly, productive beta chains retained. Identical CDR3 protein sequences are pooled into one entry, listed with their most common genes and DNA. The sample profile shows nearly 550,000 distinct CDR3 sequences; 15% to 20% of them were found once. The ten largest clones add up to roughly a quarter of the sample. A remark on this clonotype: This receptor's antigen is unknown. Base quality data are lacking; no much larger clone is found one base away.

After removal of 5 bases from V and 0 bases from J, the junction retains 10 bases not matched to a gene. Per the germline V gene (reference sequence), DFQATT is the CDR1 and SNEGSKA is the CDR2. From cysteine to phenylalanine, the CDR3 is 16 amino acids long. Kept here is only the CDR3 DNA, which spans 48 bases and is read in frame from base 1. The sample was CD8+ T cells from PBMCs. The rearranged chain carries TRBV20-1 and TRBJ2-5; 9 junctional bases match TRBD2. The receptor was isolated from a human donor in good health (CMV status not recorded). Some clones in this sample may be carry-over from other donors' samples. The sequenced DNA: TGCAGTGCTGGAGCCCTAGCGGGACCGTACCAAGAGACCCAGTACTTC. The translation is CSAGALAGPYQETQYF.